This T cell receptor beta chain came from a study of response to subunit inactivated influenza vaccine. MiXCR, applied by TCRdb to the RT-PCR reads, yields one record per CDR3 protein. The sample gives over 400,000 distinct CDR3 sequences, over 10% of which show up once; approximately 14% is in the top ten. Study-wide points: Authors proposed each seasonal influenza vaccination draws in few new T cells.

This clonotype was counted at least ten times. No antigen is known for it. The V end was cut by 8 bases, the J end by 0 bases, with 17 bases between. This CDR3 is 15 amino acids long. The TCR was taken from a man in his forties or fifties who received an inactivated influenza vaccine. The input for sequencing was PBMCs from blood, taken about 40 days after vaccination. V and J are TRBV12-3 or TRBV12-4 and TRBJ2-7; D possibly uses TRBD1 or TRBD2 (5 bases each). CDR3 bases: TGTGCCAGCTCGCTCGGGACCAATCCCTCCTACGAGCAGTACTTC. Its protein product is CASSLGTNPSYEQYF.